This entry features one T cell receptor (beta chain) sequence. Its antigen remains unidentified. This sample was taken from a study of blood T cells in healthy people across ages. The CDR3 totals 14 residues. With V trimmed by 3 bases and J by 11 bases, 11 bases remained unmatched. Germline V gene sequence: CDR1 MGHRA, CDR2 YSYEKL. Drawn from each donor were ten milliliters of peripheral blood. A second PCR of roughly 7 to 11 cycles used a sample-barcoded 5' primer and a J-beta primer mix. Each CDR3 protein gets one entry after TCRdb re-called the 5' RACE reads with MiXCR. The sample yields 1.8 million or so distinct CDR3 sequences, about 39% seen once. General study points: Naive and antigen-experienced cells could not be conclusively compared, given unsorted PBMCs. Strongly correlated with naive T cell percentage was TCR beta diversity.

The gene calls are TRBV4-1 and TRBJ1-1; the match to TRBD1 covers 8 bases. Specimen: blood. The receptor comes from a human donor in good health. The CDR3 nucleotides read TGCGCCAGCAGCCACGGACAGGGTAAAAGGATGGCTTTCTTT. As protein: CASSHGQGKRMAFF.